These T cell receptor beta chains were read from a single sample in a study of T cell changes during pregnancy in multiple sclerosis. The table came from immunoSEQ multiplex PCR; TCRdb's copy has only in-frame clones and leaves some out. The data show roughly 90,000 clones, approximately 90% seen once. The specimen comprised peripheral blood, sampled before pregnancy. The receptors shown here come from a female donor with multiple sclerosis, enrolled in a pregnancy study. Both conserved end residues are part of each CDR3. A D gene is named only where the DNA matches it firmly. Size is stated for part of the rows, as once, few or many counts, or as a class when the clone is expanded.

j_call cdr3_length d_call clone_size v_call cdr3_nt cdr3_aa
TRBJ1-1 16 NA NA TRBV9 TGTGCCAGCAGCGTAGTAACAGGACCACTGAACACTGAAGCTTTCTTT CASSVVTGPLNTEAFF
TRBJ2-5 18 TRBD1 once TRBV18 TGTGCCAGCTCGCCGGGACAGGGGGCCTTGGTTGCCCAAGAGACCCAGTACTTC CASSPGQGALVAQETQYF
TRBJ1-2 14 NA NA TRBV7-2 TGTGCCAGCAGCTTAGGGGAGGATAACTATGGCTACACCTTC CASSLGEDNYGYTF
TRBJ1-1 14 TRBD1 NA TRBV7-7 TGTGCCAGCAGCCACCTTAGGGGACAGGGCGACGCTTTCTTT CASSHLRGQGDAFF
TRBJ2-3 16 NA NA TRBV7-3 TGTGCCAGCAGCTTATCTTCAGGGATTGGTACAGATACGCAGTATTTT CASSLSSGIGTDTQYF
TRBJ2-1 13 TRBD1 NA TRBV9 TGTGCCAGCAGCCCCCACCTAGCCGGGGACAGTTTCTTC CASSPHLAGDSFF
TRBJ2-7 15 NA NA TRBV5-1 TGCGCCAGCAGCCAGTGGACGGACACAACATACGAGCAGTACTTC CASSQWTDTTYEQYF
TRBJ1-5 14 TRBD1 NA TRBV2 TGTGCCAGCAGTCCGACAGGGTCGAATCAGCCCCAGCATTTT CASSPTGSNQPQHF
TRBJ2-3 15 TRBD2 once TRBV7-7 TGTGCCAGCAGCTCGGGACTAGCGAGCACAGATACGCAGTATTTT CASSSGLASTDTQYF
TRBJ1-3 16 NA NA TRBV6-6 TGTGCCAGCAGCCTCGGCGGAGCCTCGGCCGGAAACACCATATATTTT CASSLGGASAGNTIYF
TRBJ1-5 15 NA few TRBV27 TGTGCCAGCAGTTCCCGCAGGGGAGGGTCGGGGCCCCAGCATTTT CASSSRRGGSGPQHF
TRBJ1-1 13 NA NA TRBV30 TGTGCCTGGAGTCGTCCGGGGAACACTGAAGCTTTCTTT CAWSRPGNTEAFF
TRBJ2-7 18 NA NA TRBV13 TGTGCCAGCAGCCCCTCCCAGGGACTTCTGGCGTTAGCCTACGAGCAGTACTTC CASSPSQGLLALAYEQYF
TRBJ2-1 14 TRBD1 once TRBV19 TGTGCCAGTAGTATAGGGATCGACAGGGGTAAGCAGTTCTTC CASSIGIDRGKQFF
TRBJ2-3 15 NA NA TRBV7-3 TGTGCCAGCAGCTTAACGGGCCAAAGCACAGATACGCAGTATTTT CASSLTGQSTDTQYF
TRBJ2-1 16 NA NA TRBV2 TGTGCCAGCAGTAAAACGGGGGGCCTGATTTCCAATGAGCAGTTCTTC CASSKTGGLISNEQFF
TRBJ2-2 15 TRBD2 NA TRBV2 TGTGCCAGTCGACTAGCGGGAGTACGAACCGGGGAGCTGTTTTTT CASRLAGVRTGELFF
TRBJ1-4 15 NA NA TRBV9 TGTGCCAGCAGCGTATCAGGACAGCCTCATGAAAAACTGTTTTTT CASSVSGQPHEKLFF
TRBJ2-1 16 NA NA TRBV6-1 TGTGCCAGCAGTGGCGGGCTAATGAGTGTGGACAATGAGCAGTTCTTC CASSGGLMSVDNEQFF
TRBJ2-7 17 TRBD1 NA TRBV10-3 TGTGCCATCAGACCCCAGGAGAGGACAGGGGGTCCCTACGAGCAGTACTTC CAIRPQERTGGPYEQYF
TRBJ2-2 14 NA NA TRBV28 TGTGCCAGCATAGGTCTAGCGCCCACCGGGGAGCTGTTTTTT CASIGLAPTGELFF
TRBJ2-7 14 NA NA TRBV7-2 TGTGCCAGCAGCTCCACAGGGAGTTCCTACGAGCAGTACTTC CASSSTGSSYEQYF
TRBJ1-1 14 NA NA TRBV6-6 TGTGCCAGCAGCTCTGCCGACAGGAACACTGAAGCTTTCTTT CASSSADRNTEAFF
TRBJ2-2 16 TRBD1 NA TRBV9 TGTGCCAGCAGCGTAACCGGACAGGGGCCTGCCGGGGAGCTGTTTTTT CASSVTGQGPAGELFF
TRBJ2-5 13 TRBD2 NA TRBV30 TGTGCCTGGAATGGGAGGGCTGGTGAGACCCAGTACTTC CAWNGRAGETQYF
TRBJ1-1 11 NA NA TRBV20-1 TGCAGTGCTAACCACAGGGAGGAAGCTTTCTTT CSANHREEAFF
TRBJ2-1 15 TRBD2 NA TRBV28 TGTGCCAGCAGTTGGACTAGCGGGAATCACAATGAGCAGTTCTTC CASSWTSGNHNEQFF
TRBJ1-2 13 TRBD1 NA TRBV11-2 TGTGCCAGCAGCCCCGGGACAGCCTATGGCTACACCTTC CASSPGTAYGYTF
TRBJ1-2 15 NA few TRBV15 TGTGCCACCAGCAGAGCCCCGGACAGTTTCTATGGCTACACCTTC CATSRAPDSFYGYTF
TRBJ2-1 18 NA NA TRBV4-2 TGTGCCAGCAGCCCCAGGAGCGAGCGGACCAGCTCCTACAATGAGCAGTTCTTC CASSPRSERTSSYNEQFF
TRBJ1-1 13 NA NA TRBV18 TGTGCCAGCTCACCTCAGGGGTACACTGAAGCTTTCTTT CASSPQGYTEAFF
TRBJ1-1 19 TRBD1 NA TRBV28 TGTGCCAGCAGCAAATTAGGGCGGGGACAGGGGGTAAAGGGGCTTGAAGCTTTCTTT CASSKLGRGQGVKGLEAFF
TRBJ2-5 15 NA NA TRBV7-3 TGTGCCAGCAGCTTAATACGGGGGGCGCATCAGACCCAGTACTTC CASSLIRGAHQTQYF
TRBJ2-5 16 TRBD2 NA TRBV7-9 TGTGCCAGCAGCTTAGGACTAGCGGGGGGGCCAGAGACCCAGTACTTC CASSLGLAGGPETQYF
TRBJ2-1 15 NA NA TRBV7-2 TGTGCCAGCAGTTTACCGGGACAATTCAACAATGAGCAGTTCTTC CASSLPGQFNNEQFF
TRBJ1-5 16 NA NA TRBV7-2 TGTGCCAGCAGCTTATTTGGTGGAGAGAGCAATCAGCCCCAGCATTTT CASSLFGGESNQPQHF
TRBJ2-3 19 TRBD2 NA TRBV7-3 TGTGCCAGCAGCTTCCTCCCGGGACTAGCGGGAGAAGTCTCAGATACGCAGTATTTT CASSFLPGLAGEVSDTQYF
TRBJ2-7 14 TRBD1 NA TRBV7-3 TGTGCCAGCAGCCCCCAGGGGGCTGACTACGAGCAGTACTTC CASSPQGADYEQYF
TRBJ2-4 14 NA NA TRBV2 TGTGCCAGCAGATTGAGTCTAGCCAAAAACATTCAGTACTTC CASRLSLAKNIQYF
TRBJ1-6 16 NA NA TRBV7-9 TGTGCCAGCAGCTTAGCGTCCACAGGTCATAATTCACCCCTCCACTTT CASSLASTGHNSPLHF
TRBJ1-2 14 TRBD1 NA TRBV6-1 TGTGCCAGCAGGCCCGGGACAGGGCGGTATGGCTACACCTTC CASRPGTGRYGYTF
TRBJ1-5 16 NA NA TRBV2 TGTGCCAGCAGTGAAACACCAACAGGGCTGCATCAGCCCCAGCATTTT CASSETPTGLHQPQHF
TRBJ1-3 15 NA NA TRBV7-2 TGTGCCAGCAGCCTGGGACTGAACTCTGGAAACACCATATATTTT CASSLGLNSGNTIYF
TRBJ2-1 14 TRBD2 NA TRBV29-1 TGCAGCGTTGAAAGCGGGAGGGCTGGAAATGAGCAGTTCTTC CSVESGRAGNEQFF
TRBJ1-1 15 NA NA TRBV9 TGTGCCAGCACCGAAGGGGGGGGTCGGAGTACTGAAGCTTTCTTT CASTEGGGRSTEAFF
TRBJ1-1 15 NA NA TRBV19 TGTGCCAGTAGTATTGGTTGGGGGCCGGGCACTGAAGCTTTCTTT CASSIGWGPGTEAFF
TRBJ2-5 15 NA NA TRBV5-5 TGTGCCAGCAGCTTGGCCGCGCGGACACAAGAGACCCAGTACTTC CASSLAARTQETQYF
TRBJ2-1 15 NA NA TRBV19 TGTGCCAGTAGTATGGCCATATCCTCCTACAATGAGCAGTTCTTC CASSMAISSYNEQFF
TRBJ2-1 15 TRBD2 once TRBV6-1 TGTGCCAGCAGTGAAGGACGGGAGGTACTGAATGAGCAGTTCTTC CASSEGREVLNEQFF
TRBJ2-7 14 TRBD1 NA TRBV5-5 TGTGCCAGCAGTTCCGGGACAGCGAACTACGAGCAGTACTTC CASSSGTANYEQYF
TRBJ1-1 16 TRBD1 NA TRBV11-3 TGTGCCAGCAGCTGGGGACAGGGGGAGAAAGACACTGAAGCTTTCTTT CASSWGQGEKDTEAFF
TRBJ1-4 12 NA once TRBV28 TGTGCCAGCAATTCGGGGGGGGAAAAACTGTTTTTT CASNSGGEKLFF
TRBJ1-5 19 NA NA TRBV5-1 TGCGCCAGCAGCTTGGAAACTCCCCCCCCCGGGTGGAACAATCAGCCCCAGCATTTT CASSLETPPPGWNNQPQHF
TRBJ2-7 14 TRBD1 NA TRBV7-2 TGTGCCAGCAGCTTAGGACAGGGCACTAGCGAGCAGTACTTC CASSLGQGTSEQYF
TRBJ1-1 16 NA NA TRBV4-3 TGCGCCAGCAGCCAAGGCCTTAGTACCTTGAACACTGAAGCTTTCTTT CASSQGLSTLNTEAFF
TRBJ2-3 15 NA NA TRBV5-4 TGTGCCAGCAGTTTTTCGTTGGTAGAGACAGATACGCAGTATTTT CASSFSLVETDTQYF
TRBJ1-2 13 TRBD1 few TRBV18 TGTGCCAGCTCACTGGGACAGGGGTTAGGCTACACCTTC CASSLGQGLGYTF